The present T cell receptor beta chain was sequenced within a study of cytomegalovirus exposure and HLA in healthy donors. Study observations and caveats: Both high specificity and high sensitivity reportedly marked the classifier's diagnosis of cytomegalovirus status.

As regards this clone: Its antigen is unknown.

The PCR used 60 Vbeta and 13 Jbeta primers. TCRdb's table, derived via immunoSEQ multiplex PCR, lists solely in-frame clones and lacks some. The data hold roughly 99,000 clones, with roughly 76% observed a single time. The CDR3 is 15 residues long. Trimming took 6 bases from V and 0 from J; bases not matched to a gene: 7. Germline assignment: CDR1 MDHEN and CDR2 SYDVKM. This sequence joins TRBV28 and TRBJ2-5; TRBD1 agrees at 7 bases. The sequence was collected from a man aged 18 to 30 in good health and CMV-seronegative. Sequenced material: PBMCs. The CDR3 DNA is TGTGCCAGCAGCGGACAGGACTCGTACCAAGAGACCCAGTACTTC. This encodes CASSGQDSYQETQYF.